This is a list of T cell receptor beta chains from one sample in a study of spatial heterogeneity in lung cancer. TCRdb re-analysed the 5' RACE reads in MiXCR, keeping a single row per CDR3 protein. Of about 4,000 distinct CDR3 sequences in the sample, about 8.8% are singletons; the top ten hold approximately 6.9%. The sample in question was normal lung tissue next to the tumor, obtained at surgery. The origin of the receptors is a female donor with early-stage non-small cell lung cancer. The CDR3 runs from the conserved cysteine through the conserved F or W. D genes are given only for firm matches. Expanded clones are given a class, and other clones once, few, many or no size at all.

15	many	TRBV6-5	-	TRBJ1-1	CASSAGTSPGTEAFF	TGTGCCAGCAGTGCCGGGACCTCCCCGGGGACTGAAGCTTTCTTT
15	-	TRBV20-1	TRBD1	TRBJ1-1	CSARPPGTGRSEAFF	TGCAGTGCTAGGCCCCCCGGGACAGGGCGTAGTGAAGCTTTCTTT
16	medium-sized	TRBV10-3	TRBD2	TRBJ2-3	CATYTTGTSVTDTQYF	TGTGCCACCTATACCACCGGGACTAGCGTCACAGATACGCAGTATTTT
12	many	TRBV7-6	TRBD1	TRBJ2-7	CASSLTGYEQYF	TGTGCCAGCAGCCTGACAGGGTACGAGCAGTACTTC
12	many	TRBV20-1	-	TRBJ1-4	CSARVSNEKLFF	TGCAGTGCTAGAGTCTCCAATGAAAAACTGTTTTTT
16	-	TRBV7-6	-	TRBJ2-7	CASSLASGTVTYEQYF	TGTGCCAGCAGCTTAGCTTCCGGGACGGTGACCTACGAGCAGTACTTC
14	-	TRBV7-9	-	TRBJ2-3	CASSLASPTDTQYF	TGTGCCAGCAGCTTGGCGAGCCCCACAGATACGCAGTATTTT
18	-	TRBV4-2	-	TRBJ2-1	CASSQGLGGFFSYNEQFF	TGTGCCAGCAGCCAAGGGCTGGGGGGTTTCTTCTCCTACAATGAGCAGTTCTTC
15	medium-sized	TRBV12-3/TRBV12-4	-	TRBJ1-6	CASSLGGSTNSPLHF	TGTGCCAGCAGTCTGGGCGGGTCTACGAATTCACCCCTCCACTTT
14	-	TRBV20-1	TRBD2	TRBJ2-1	CSGGRAGRSNEQFF	TGCAGTGGGGGGAGGGCCGGTCGTTCCAATGAGCAGTTCTTC
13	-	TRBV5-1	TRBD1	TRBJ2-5	CASKTGSQETQYF	TGCGCCAGCAAGACAGGGAGTCAAGAGACCCAGTACTTC
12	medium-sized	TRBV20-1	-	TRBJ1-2	CSARSQSYGYTF	TGCAGTGCTAGATCCCAAAGCTATGGCTACACCTTC
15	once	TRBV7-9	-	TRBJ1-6	CASSQNAMINSSLHF	TGTGCCAGTAGCCAGAACGCAATGATTAATTCATCCCTCCACTTT
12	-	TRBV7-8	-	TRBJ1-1	CASSLKVTEAFF	TGTGCCAGCAGCTTGAAGGTCACTGAAGCTTTCTTT
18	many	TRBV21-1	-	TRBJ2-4	CASSASSWDRLAKNIQYF	TGTGCCAGCAGCGCCTCTTCTTGGGACCGGCTAGCCAAAAACATTCAGTACTTC
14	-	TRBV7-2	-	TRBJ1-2	CASSSGTYDYGYTF	TGTGCCAGCAGCTCAGGGACGTATGACTATGGCTACACCTTC